This TCR beta chain is from a study of identical twins (TCRdb year 2016). Regarding the complete study: To test whether fetal clonotypes persist, this study deep-sequenced TCR alpha and beta repertoires from monozygotic twins, from unrelated adults of various ages, and from cord blood. To rule out contamination, replicate twin experiments were performed at different times with different library preparation protocols. Here is what the overall study found, with its caveats: Conclusions relied on cross-sectional statistical analysis, since the same donors could not be followed over many years. Invariant T cells such as MAIT and iNKT could partly confound zero-insertion analyses, though diverse VJ usage argued against this for most clonotypes. Fewer insertions were carried by abundant cord blood beta clonotypes; a weaker similar trend was observed in young adult naive repertoires, while no such trend was observed in memory repertoires. In monozygotic twins, out-of-frame TCR alpha sharing was systematically underestimated by recombination models, although the models agreed with sharing between unrelated individuals. Compared with coincidental sharing between unrelated individuals, out-of-frame TCR alpha sequences shared between twins showed an excess of sequences with low generation probability. Excess twin sharing in beta out-of-frame sequences was weaker because fewer shared sequences lowered the signal-to-noise ratio.

The CDR3 has 16 amino acids, counting the end cysteine and phenylalanine. Kept here is only the CDR3 DNA, which spans 48 bases and is read in frame from base 1. The germline V gene sets CDR1 to MNHNS and CDR2 to SASEGT. V is shortened by 8 bases, J by 5 bases, and the region joining them spans 24 bases. Only healthy Caucasian donors were included. The twin cohort consisted of three pairs of female monozygotic twins, all aged roughly 18 to 29 years. Peripheral blood mononuclear cells were the source from which RNA for the TCR libraries was isolated. Preparation of the library involved 5' RACE. Sequencing used an Illumina HiSeq 2000. Template switching introduced a universal primer binding site; the final cDNA contained a unique molecular identifier, enabling accurate counting of TCR cDNA molecules. Specific primers in the conserved constant-segment region were used to synthesize first-strand cDNA for the TCR alpha and beta chains. To control for contamination, every cDNA library was double barcoded, receiving both a SMART-Mk sample barcode and Illumina barcodes. Two successive PCR steps introduced TruSeq adapter sequences along with Illumina sample barcodes. TCR alpha and beta cDNA libraries were sequenced on the Illumina HiSeq platform with custom primers. Per the original workflow: Unique molecular identifiers were extracted from raw reads with MiGEC, and CDR3 positions were determined with MiXCR. For each individual, recombination models were inferred using an EM algorithm with the repgenHMM and IGoR tools. Shared clonotype analysis was performed with the tcR package in R, normalizing sharing by the product of cloneset sizes. To study raw recombination free of thymic and clonal selection effects, out-of-frame nonproductive sequences were analyzed. TCRdb reprocessed the public reads (quality trimming at Q25 with fastp, clone calling with MiXCR) and kept in-frame beta chains. Identical CDR3 proteins give one entry, which carries the most common genes and DNA. Clone size and V and J calls follow TCRdb, not the original study. This sample lists roughly 630,000 distinct CDR3 sequences; about 7% were detected once. Together, the top ten hold 1.6% of the sample.

This clonotype was counted many times. Its cognate antigen has yet to be identified. Within one base of it there is no much larger clone, and no base qualities were kept. These sequences were also reported in another study, on yellow fever vaccine responses in identical twins. As that second study puts it: According to the authors, in identical twins the way T cells responded to vaccination appeared partly convergent and partly personalized. Focusing on identical twins, the study followed the T cell clones that responded to the vaccine, and did so with precision.

Sequenced input: PBMCs. This TCR was sampled from a woman aged 18-29 years in good health. Recombination linked TRBV6-1 to TRBJ1-1, with TRBD1 tentatively as D gene (6 bases match). The CDR3 region: CASDERFGRGNTEAFF. The nucleotides are TGTGCCAGCGACGAAAGGTTTGGGAGGGGGAATACTGAAGCTTTCTTT.